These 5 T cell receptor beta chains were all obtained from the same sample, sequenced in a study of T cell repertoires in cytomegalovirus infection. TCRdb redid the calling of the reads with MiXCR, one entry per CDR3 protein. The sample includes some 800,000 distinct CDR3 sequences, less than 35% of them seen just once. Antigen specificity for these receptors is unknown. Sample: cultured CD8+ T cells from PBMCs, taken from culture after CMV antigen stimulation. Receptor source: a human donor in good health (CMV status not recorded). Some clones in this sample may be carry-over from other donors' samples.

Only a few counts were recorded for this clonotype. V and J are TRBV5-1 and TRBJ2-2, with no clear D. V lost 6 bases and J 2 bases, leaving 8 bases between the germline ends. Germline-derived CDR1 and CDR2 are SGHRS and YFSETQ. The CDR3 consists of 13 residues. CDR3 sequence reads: CASIDLNTGELFF. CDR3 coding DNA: TGCGCCAGCATAGACCTTAACACCGGGGAGCTGTTTTTT. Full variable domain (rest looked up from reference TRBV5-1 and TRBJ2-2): KAGVTQTPRYLIKTRGQQVTLSCSPISGHRSVSWYQQTPGQGLQFLFEYFSETQRNKGNFPGRFSGRQFSNSRSEMNVSTLELGDSALYLCASIDLNTGELFFGEGSRLTVL.

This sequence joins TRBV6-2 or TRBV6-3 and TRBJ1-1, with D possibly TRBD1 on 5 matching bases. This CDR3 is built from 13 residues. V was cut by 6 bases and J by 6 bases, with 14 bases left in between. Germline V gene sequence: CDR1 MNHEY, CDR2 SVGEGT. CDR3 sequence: CASSPGGGAEAFF. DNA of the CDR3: TGTGCCAGCAGCCCAGGTGGGGGGGCTGAAGCTTTCTTT.

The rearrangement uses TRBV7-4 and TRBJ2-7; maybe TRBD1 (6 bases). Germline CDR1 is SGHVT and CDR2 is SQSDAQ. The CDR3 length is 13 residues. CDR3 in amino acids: CVSSGRVGAEQYV. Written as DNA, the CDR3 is TGTGTCAGCAGCGGAAGAGTGGGGGCCGAGCAGTACGTC.

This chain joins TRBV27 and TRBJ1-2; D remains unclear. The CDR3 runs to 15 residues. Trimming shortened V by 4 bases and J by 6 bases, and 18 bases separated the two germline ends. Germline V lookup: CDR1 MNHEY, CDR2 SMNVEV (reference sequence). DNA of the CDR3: TGTGCCAGCAGTTCCCCAAGGGAGTCATTGGATGGCTACACCTTC. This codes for CASSSPRESLDGYTF.

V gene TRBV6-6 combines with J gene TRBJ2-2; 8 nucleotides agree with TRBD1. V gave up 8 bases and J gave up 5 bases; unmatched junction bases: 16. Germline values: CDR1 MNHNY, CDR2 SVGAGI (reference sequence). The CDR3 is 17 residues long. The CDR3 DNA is TGTGCCAGCCGTTTTCCACAGGGGGACCTTAGGACCGGGGAGCTGTTTTTT. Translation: CASRFPQGDLRTGELFF.